This T cell receptor beta chain was profiled in a study of early T cells in non-severe SARS-CoV-2 infection. Whole-study results and caveats: Database matching using VDJdb favored anti-spike CD8 responses, with private and CD4 specificities left missing.

The CDR3 runs to 15 residues. The V end lost 0 bases, the J end lost 7 bases, and 10 bases lay between the germline ends. Looked up from germline, CDR1 is MNHEY and CDR2 is SVGAGI. cDNA molecules, individually, were tagged with unique molecular identifiers. Via MiXCR, TCRdb re-called the 5' RACE reads, giving one row per CDR3 protein. The data contain about 64,000 distinct CDR3 sequences, roughly 13% of them singletons. Worth noting for this clonotype: Its antigen is not known.

The receptor comes from an adult who was a healthcare worker with PCR-confirmed SARS-CoV-2 infection or an uninfected control (not recorded which). The rearrangement joins TRBV6-5 to TRBJ1-6, with D perhaps TRBD1 (6 bases). The material was whole blood, obtained at baseline. The CDR3 bases are TGTGCCAGCAGTTACTCGGTTCAGGGGAATTCACCCCTCCACTTT. Its translation is CASSYSVQGNSPLHF.